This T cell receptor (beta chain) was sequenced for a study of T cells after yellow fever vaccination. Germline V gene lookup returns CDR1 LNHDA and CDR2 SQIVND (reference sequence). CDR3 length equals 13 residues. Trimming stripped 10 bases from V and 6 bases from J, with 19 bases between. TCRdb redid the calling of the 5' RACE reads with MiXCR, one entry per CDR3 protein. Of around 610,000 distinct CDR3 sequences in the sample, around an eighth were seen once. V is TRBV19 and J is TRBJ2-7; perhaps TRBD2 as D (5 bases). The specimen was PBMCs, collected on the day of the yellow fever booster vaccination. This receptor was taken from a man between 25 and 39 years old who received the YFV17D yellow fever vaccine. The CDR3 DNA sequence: TGTGCCACCTCCGGACGGGCTGCGGGCGAGCAGTACTTC. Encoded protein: CATSGRAAGEQYF.